This is a list of T cell receptor beta chains from one sample in a study of Ad26.COV2.S vaccination and SARS-CoV-2 variants. The protocol was immunoSEQ multiplex PCR, while the TCRdb copy is restricted to in-frame clones and leaves out a portion. The data contain 350,000 to 450,000 clones, around 93% of them seen just once; the ten biggest clones take up more than 1.5%. The material was peripheral blood, obtained in a trial of Ad26.COV2.S vaccine versus placebo. These receptors were collected from a person aged 18-60 years who received the Ad26.COV2.S COVID-19 vaccine or a placebo. The CDR3 runs from the conserved cysteine through the conserved F or W. A D gene is named only where the DNA matches it firmly. Clone size is shown for a subset of rows, as once, few, many or a class of expanded clone.

>TRBJ1-2|TRBV29-1|once|TRBD1
CSGFPLPRQGDNYGYTF
TGCAGCGGCTTTCCTCTCCCCCGACAGGGGGACAACTATGGCTACACCTTC
>TRBJ1-1|TRBV7-2|.|TRBD1
CASSSQGKRLNTEAFF
TGTGCCAGCAGCTCACAGGGGAAACGGCTGAACACTGAAGCTTTCTTT
>TRBJ1-6|TRBV14|.|.
CASRLTGTGGTPLHF
TGTGCCAGCAGGCTAACCGGGACTGGGGGGACACCCCTCCACTTT
>TRBJ2-3|TRBV7-8|.|TRBD2
CASSLNVESGGADTQYF
TGTGCCAGCAGCTTAAACGTGGAGAGCGGGGGGGCTGATACGCAGTATTTT
>TRBJ1-3|TRBV5-4|few|.
CASSFRQAGGNTIYF
TGTGCCAGCAGCTTTAGACAGGCCGGGGGAAACACCATATATTTT
>TRBJ2-3|TRBV6-2/TRBV6-3|.|TRBD2
CASSYSPTSGFGTDTQYF
TGTGCCAGCAGTTACTCCCCCACTAGCGGCTTCGGCACAGATACGCAGTATTTT
>TRBJ2-1|TRBV28|.|.
CASSASSHNEQFF
TGTGCCAGCAGCGCTAGCTCTCACAATGAGCAGTTCTTC
>TRBJ1-1|TRBV2|.|TRBD1
CASGQGEAFF
TGTGCCAGCGGACAGGGTGAAGCTTTCTTT
>TRBJ2-1|TRBV9|.|.
CASSVDLGGTWNEQFF
TGTGCCAGCAGCGTAGATTTGGGGGGTACCTGGAATGAGCAGTTCTTC
>TRBJ2-7|TRBV10-1|.|.
CASPPREPLVEQYF
TGCGCCTCACCCCCCCGGGAGCCCTTAGTCGAGCAGTACTTC
>TRBJ2-7|TRBV11-2|.|.
CASSFPVLVAGSYEQYF
TGTGCCAGCAGCTTTCCGGTCTTGGTAGCAGGGTCATACGAGCAGTACTTC
>TRBJ1-5|TRBV12-3/TRBV12-4|.|TRBD1
CASRRGRDQPQHF
TGTGCCAGCAGGAGGGGGCGCGACCAGCCCCAGCATTTT
>TRBJ2-1|TRBV12-3/TRBV12-4|.|.
CASSFFERLEQFF
TGTGCCAGCAGTTTTTTCGAGAGACTTGAGCAGTTCTTC
>TRBJ1-1|TRBV6-5|.|.
CASSYVGFGANTEAFF
TGTGCCAGCAGTTACGTCGGCTTTGGGGCGAACACTGAAGCTTTCTTT
>TRBJ2-3|TRBV7-2|.|.
CASSLNSGITDTQYF
TGTGCCAGCAGCTTAAACTCAGGGATCACAGATACGCAGTATTTT
>TRBJ2-7|TRBV11-2|.|TRBD1
CASSPRRGTGPYEQYF
TGTGCCAGCAGCCCACGGCGAGGGACAGGGCCGTACGAGCAGTACTTC
>TRBJ2-5|TRBV20-1|.|.
CSAGGPTKETQYF
TGCAGTGCTGGTGGCCCCACAAAAGAGACCCAGTACTTC
>TRBJ2-2|TRBV3-1/TRBV3-2|.|TRBD2
CASSQGLAGVTGELFF
TGTGCCAGCAGCCAAGGACTAGCGGGGGTCACCGGGGAGCTGTTTTTT
>TRBJ1-2|TRBV28|.|.
CASSYNDRPIYGYTF
TGTGCCAGCAGTTACAACGACAGGCCCATCTATGGCTACACCTTC
>TRBJ1-5|TRBV11-3|.|TRBD1
CASSQPPQGAIFSNQPQHF
TGTGCCAGCAGCCAACCACCGCAGGGGGCTATCTTTAGCAATCAGCCCCAGCATTTT
>TRBJ2-1|TRBV18|.|TRBD1
CASSLGQAYSQFF
TGTGCCAGCTCCCTAGGACAGGCATACTCGCAGTTCTTC
>TRBJ2-1|TRBV9|.|TRBD1
CASSPRTGDYNEQFF
TGTGCCAGCAGCCCTCGGACAGGAGACTACAATGAGCAGTTCTTC
>TRBJ2-7|TRBV5-1|.|.
CASRASSAFYEQYF
TGCGCCAGCAGAGCCTCTAGCGCCTTCTACGAGCAGTACTTC